This entry concerns a single T cell receptor beta chain. Its specificity is not known. In germline, CDR1 is SGHAT, CDR2 FQNNGV. V lost 0 bases to trimming and J lost 11 bases, with 17 bases between them. This CDR3 is built from 15 residues. This record comes from a study of T cell responses to AZD1222 COVID-19 vaccine. Study observations and caveats: Receipt of two AZD1222 doses was followed by a rise in Spike-specific TCR breadth and depth. Clonal diversity was possibly underestimated, and the donors were mostly white British, with more females. Of the AZD1222 recipients, only 5 or 6 were seropositive at baseline.

Repertoires were generated with immunoSEQ multiplex PCR, while TCRdb's copy carries only in-frame clones and drops some. Of roughly 84,000 clones listed, around 90% are singletons. V usage is TRBV11-2 and J usage is TRBJ2-1, with D tentatively TRBD1 (6 bases). The TCR was taken from an adult in good health. The sample was peripheral blood, taken on day 0 of AZD1222 vaccination. The CDR3 DNA reads TGTGCCAGCAGCTTAGAGGGGGCCCCCCAACTTCAGCAGTTCTTC. Its translation is CASSLEGAPQLQQFF.